This TCR beta chain was recorded in a study of T-cell reconstitution after alpha-beta-depleted transplantation in children. TCRbeta library preparation incorporated unique molecular identifiers. MiXCR, applied by TCRdb to the PCR reads, yields one record per CDR3 protein. This sample yields a few hundred thousand distinct CDR3 sequences, of which roughly an eighth are seen a single time; less than 6.5% belongs to the top ten. The receptor's source is a human donor who donated a stem cell graft to a child with combined immunodeficiency. This sample comprised PBMCs from the stem cell graft donor, obtained from the stem cell graft.

This CDR3 is CASSPQTGGGETQYF. CDR3 DNA: TGTGCCAGCAGCCCCCAGACAGGCGGCGGGGAGACCCAGTACTTC. The V and J genes are TRBV7-9 and TRBJ2-5, with D possibly TRBD1 on 6 matching bases. Trimming took 5 bases from V and 5 from J, leaving 18 bases between them. Germline assignment: CDR1 SEHNR and CDR2 FQNEAQ (reference sequence). The CDR3 has 15 residues. The full variable domain, with the rest looked up from reference TRBV7-9 and TRBJ2-5, is DTGVSQNPRHKITKRGQNVTFRCDPISEHNRLYWYRQTLGQGPEFLTYFQNEAQLEKSRLLSDRFSAERPKGSFSTLEIQRTEQGDSAMYLCASSPQTGGGETQYFGPGTRLLVL.